The 18 T cell receptor beta chains given below trace back to one sample, sequenced in a study of immune evolution from preneoplasia to lung adenocarcinoma. This table comes from immunoSEQ multiplex PCR, and its TCRdb copy is limited to in-frame clones, with some not included. Among about 8,200 clones, 80% were seen once, and the ten largest hold around 7.2%. The specimen sequenced was FFPE adjacent normal lung tissue. These receptors were taken from a person aged 70 to 79 with lung adenocarcinoma.

The chain is built from TRBV19 and TRBJ2-7, with D possibly being TRBD2 (5 bases). With 5 bases removed from V and 2 bases from J, the gap between germline ends came to 13 bases. The germline V gene has CDR1 LNHDA and CDR2 SQIVND (reference sequence). The CDR3 runs to 14 residues. CDR3: CASSHSEGAYEQYF. The DNA of the CDR3 is TGTGCCAGTAGTCATAGCGAGGGAGCCTACGAGCAGTACTTC.

This chain joins TRBV7-9 and TRBJ1-2; tentatively, D is TRBD1 (6 bases). The CDR3 sequence is 12 residues long. CDR1 and CDR2 (germline): SEHNR, FQNEAQ (reference sequence). The germline V and J ends were trimmed by 5 bases and 4 bases, with 8 bases remaining between them. The CDR3 reads CASSRDTYGYTF. In DNA, the CDR3 is TGTGCCAGCAGCCGGGACACCTATGGCTACACCTTC.

The V call is TRBV29-1, the J call TRBJ2-5; TRBD2 matches at 7 bases. J lost 0 bases, V lost 8 bases, and 3 bases had no gene match. Germline loops: CDR1 SQVTM, CDR2 ANQGSEA. The CDR3 has 12 residues. The CDR3: CSIGTNQETQYF. DNA of the CDR3: TGCAGCATCGGGACTAACCAAGAGACCCAGTACTTC.

This clone was observed a single time. V is TRBV30 and J is TRBJ1-2; D is unresolved. This CDR3 has 11 residues. Looked up from germline, CDR1 is GTSNPN and CDR2 is SVGIG (reference sequence). With 0 bases removed from V and 4 bases from J, the gap between germline ends came to 3 bases. The CDR3 DNA sequence: TGTGCCTGGAGTGTAATCTATGGCTACACCTTC. The encoded protein is CAWSVIYGYTF.

The V call is TRBV28, the J call TRBJ1-1, with D possibly being TRBD1 (5 bases). The germline V gene encodes CDR1 MDHEN and CDR2 SYDVKM. Trimming cost V 0 bases and J 4 bases, with 9 bases left between them. This CDR3 has 14 residues. CDR3 residues: CASSLWGVGTEAFF. The CDR3 DNA sequence: TGTGCCAGCAGTTTATGGGGGGTGGGCACTGAAGCTTTCTTT.

This clone was seen only a few times. V usage is TRBV11-1 and J usage is TRBJ2-7; 13 positions agree with TRBD2. The CDR3 is 16 amino acids. V was clipped by 5 bases and J by 6 bases; unmatched bases: 10. Germline-derived CDR1 and CDR2 are SGHAT and FQDESV (reference sequence). The CDR3 loop is CASSVTGTSGKGEQYF. The CDR3 nucleotides are TGTGCCAGCAGCGTCACCGGGACTAGCGGGAAGGGCGAGCAGTACTTC.

This clone was found once. The chain is built from TRBV30 and TRBJ1-6; D call uncertain. The CDR3 covers 12 residues. Looked up from germline, CDR1 is GTSNPN and CDR2 is SVGIG (reference sequence). The V end was cut by 5 bases, the J end by 7 bases, with 9 bases between. CDR3 loop: CAWADLNSPLHF. The CDR3 DNA sequence: TGTGCCTGGGCTGACCTGAATTCACCCCTCCACTTT.

V and J are TRBV10-2 and TRBJ1-6; tentatively, D is TRBD1 (5 bases). The germline gives CDR1 WSHSY, CDR2 SAAADI. V was trimmed by 8 bases and J by 5 bases, leaving 13 bases between them. This CDR3 comprises 14 residues. The CDR3 DNA reads as TGCGCCAGCTCGGGTCAGGGTGATAATTCACCCCTCCACTTT. Protein: CASSGQGDNSPLHF.

The CDR3 sequence: CASSIAGQGNSGANVLTF. The CDR3 DNA reads as TGTGCCAGTAGTATAGCGGGACAGGGGAACTCTGGGGCCAACGTCCTGACTTTC. The rearrangement links TRBV19 to TRBJ2-6, with TRBD1 matching 10 bases. From germline, CDR1 is LNHDA and CDR2 SQIVND (reference sequence). The CDR3 contains 18 residues. Trimming removed 1 base from V and 0 bases from J; junction bases left unmatched: 3.

V is TRBV10-2 and J is TRBJ2-5; 8 positions match TRBD1. The ends lost 8 bases at V and 4 bases at J; junction bases unmatched: 6. Germline V gene data show CDR1 as WSHSY and CDR2 as SAAADI. The CDR3 has 13 amino acids. The CDR3 protein is CASSAGGLETQYF. The DNA of the CDR3 is TGCGCCAGCTCGGCAGGGGGCTTAGAGACCCAGTACTTC.

The chain couples TRBV4-1 to TRBJ2-7, with unresolved D. The CDR3 loop spans 14 amino acids. The V end lost 1 base, the J end lost 5 bases, and 12 bases lay between the germline ends. CDR1 and CDR2 from the germline V gene are MGHRA and YSYEKL. The CDR3 protein is CASSQVVGSNEQYF. The CDR3 DNA reads as TGCGCCAGCAGCCAAGTGGTGGGATCGAACGAGCAGTACTTC.

The chain has TRBV6-1 and TRBJ1-1; D ambiguous. The length of the CDR3 is 13 residues. Germline assignment: CDR1 MNHNS and CDR2 SASEGT. Trimming removed 5 bases from V and 9 bases from J, with 16 bases in between. CDR3 in DNA: TGTGCCAGCAGTCCCTATACGCACTTTCAAGCTTTCTTT. As protein: CASSPYTHFQAFF.

The count of this clone is one. CDR3 nucleotides: TGTGCCTGGAGTCAATCCGCGGGACAGGGTCACAATTCACCCCTCCACTTT. Encoded protein: CAWSQSAGQGHNSPLHF. This chain links TRBV30 with TRBJ1-6; TRBD1 agrees at 9 bases. The CDR3 spans 17 residues. V was pared by 2 bases and J by 7 bases, with 12 bases of the junction left unmatched. Germline V gene sequence: CDR1 GTSNPN, CDR2 SVGIG (reference sequence).

The chain uses TRBV6-1 and TRBJ2-2; D call uncertain. The length of the CDR3 is 13 residues. The germline CDR1 and CDR2 sequences are MNHNS and SASEGT. Trimming stripped 6 bases from V and 7 bases from J, with 12 bases between. The CDR3 DNA follows: TGTGCCAGCAGCGTAGACCCAAGCGGGGAGCTGTTTTTT. This encodes CASSVDPSGELFF.

The rearrangement links TRBV10-3 to TRBJ2-2; no clear D gene. This CDR3 is 15 amino acids long. The V gene lost 5 bases and the J gene lost 4 bases, with 14 bases spanning the gap. Germline loops: CDR1 ENHRY, CDR2 SYGVKD. The CDR3 spells CAISLDGASTGELFF. For the CDR3, the DNA is TGTGCCATCAGTCTAGACGGCGCCAGCACCGGGGAGCTGTTTTTT.

Remarks on this clone: At one of its ends the junction is not consistent with the germline gene, which may arise from a read error. The rearrangement links TRBV18 to TRBJ2-3; TRBD2 matches at 12 bases. Germline V CDR1 and CDR2: KGHSH, LQKENI. The CDR3 runs 16 residues. CDR3 amino acids: CASSPLAGGHRDTQYF. The CDR3 DNA sequence: TGTGCCAGCTCGCCACTAGCGGGGGGCCACCGGGATACGCAGTATTTT.

This sequence joins TRBV29-1 and TRBJ1-1; D remains ambiguous. Germline CDR1 reads SQVTM; CDR2 reads ANQGSEA. The CDR3 totals 13 residues. V was trimmed by 4 bases and J by 4 bases, leaving 13 bases between them. As DNA, the CDR3 is TGCAGCGTTGTGGAGAGCGAGGGCACTGAAGCTTTCTTT. Its protein product is CSVVESEGTEAFF. The full variable domain, completed using reference TRBV29-1 and TRBJ1-1, is SAVISQKPSRDICQRGTSLTIQCQVDSQVTMMFWYRQQPGQSLTLIATANQGSEATYESGFVIDKFPISRPNLTFSTLTVSNMSPEDSSIYLCSVVESEGTEAFFGQGTRLTVV.

Only a few counts were recorded for this clone. V and J are TRBV20-1 and TRBJ2-1; maybe TRBD2 (5 bases). Trimming shortened V by 2 bases and J by 9 bases, and 8 bases separated the two germline ends. This CDR3 contains 11 residues. Germline loops: CDR1 DFQATT, CDR2 SNEGSKA (reference sequence). In DNA form, the CDR3 reads TGCAGTGCTAGAAGGGAGATTGAGCAGTTCTTC. It encodes CSARREIEQFF.